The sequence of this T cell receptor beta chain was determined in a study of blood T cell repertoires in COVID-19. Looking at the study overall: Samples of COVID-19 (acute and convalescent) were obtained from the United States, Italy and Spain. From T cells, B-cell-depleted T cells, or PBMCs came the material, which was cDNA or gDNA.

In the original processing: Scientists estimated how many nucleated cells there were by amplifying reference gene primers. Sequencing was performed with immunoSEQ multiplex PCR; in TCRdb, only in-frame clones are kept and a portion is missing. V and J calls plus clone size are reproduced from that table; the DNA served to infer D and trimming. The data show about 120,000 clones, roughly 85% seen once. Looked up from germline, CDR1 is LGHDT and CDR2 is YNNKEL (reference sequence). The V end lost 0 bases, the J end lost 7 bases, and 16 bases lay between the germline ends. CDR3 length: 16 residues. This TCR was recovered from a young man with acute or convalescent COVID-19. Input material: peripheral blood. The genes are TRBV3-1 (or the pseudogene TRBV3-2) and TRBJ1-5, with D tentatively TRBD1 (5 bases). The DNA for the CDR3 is TGTGCCAGCAGCCAAGATCGAGTAGGGGCAGGGCAGCCCCAGCATTTT. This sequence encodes CASSQDRVGAGQPQHF.